This record looks at one T cell receptor (beta chain) sequence and its context. What it binds is unknown. CDR3 length equals 16 residues. J was trimmed by 6 bases and V by 0 bases; bases with no gene match: 7. Germline V gene data show CDR1 as ENHRY and CDR2 as SYGVKD. The data are from a study of cytomegalovirus exposure and HLA in healthy donors. Study results and caveats: Researchers left out some V segments, among them TRBV6-2 and TRBV6-3, as indistinguishable. HLA-A and HLA-B allele assignments for most subjects were reportedly predicted accurately using TCR beta sequences.

The PCR had 60 Vbeta and 13 Jbeta primers. Clones were read by immunoSEQ multiplex PCR, and TCRdb kept only the in-frame ones, dropping some. The sample contains more than 150,000 clones, less than 90% of which appear only once. Sequencing was carried out using PBMCs. The clonotype comes from a girl aged 5 to 17 in good health and CMV-seropositive. The chain joins TRBV10-3 to TRBJ1-4; 7 bases align to TRBD1. The CDR3 nucleotides read TGTGCCATCAGTGAGTCCAGGGGGGCAGGGGATGAAAAACTGTTTTTT. Residues: CAISESRGAGDEKLFF.